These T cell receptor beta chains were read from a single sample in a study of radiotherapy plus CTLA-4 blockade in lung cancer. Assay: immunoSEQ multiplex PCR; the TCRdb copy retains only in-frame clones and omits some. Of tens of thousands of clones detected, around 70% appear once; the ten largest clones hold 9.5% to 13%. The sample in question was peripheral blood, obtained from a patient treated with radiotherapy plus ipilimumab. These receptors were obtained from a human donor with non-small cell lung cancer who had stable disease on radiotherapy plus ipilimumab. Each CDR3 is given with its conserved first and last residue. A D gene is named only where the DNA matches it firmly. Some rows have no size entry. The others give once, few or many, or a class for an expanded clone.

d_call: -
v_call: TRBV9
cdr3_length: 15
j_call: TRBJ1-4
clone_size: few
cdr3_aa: CASSVRAGRNEKLFF
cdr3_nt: TGTGCCAGCAGCGTTAGGGCCGGGAGAAATGAAAAACTGTTTTTT

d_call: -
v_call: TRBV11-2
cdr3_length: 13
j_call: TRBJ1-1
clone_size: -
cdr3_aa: CASSSNRVSEAFF
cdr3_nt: TGTGCCAGCAGCTCTAACAGGGTGTCTGAAGCTTTCTTT

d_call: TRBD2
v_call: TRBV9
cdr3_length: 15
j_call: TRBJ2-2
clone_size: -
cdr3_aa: CASSFRPSGGGELFF
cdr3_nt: TGTGCCAGCAGCTTCCGACCCTCGGGAGGGGGGGAGCTGTTTTTT

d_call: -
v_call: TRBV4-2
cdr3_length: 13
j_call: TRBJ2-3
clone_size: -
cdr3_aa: CASRAGGSDTQYF
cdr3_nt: TGTGCCAGCAGGGCAGGAGGCTCAGATACGCAGTATTTT

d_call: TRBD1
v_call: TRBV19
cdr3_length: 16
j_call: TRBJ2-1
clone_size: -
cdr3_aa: CATEDRGHRGNNEQFF
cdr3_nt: TGTGCCACAGAAGACAGGGGTCATCGTGGAAACAATGAGCAGTTCTTC

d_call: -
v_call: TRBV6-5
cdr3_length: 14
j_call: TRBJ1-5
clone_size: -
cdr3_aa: CASSQDYGNQPQHF
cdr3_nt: TGTGCCAGCAGCCAGGACTACGGGAATCAGCCCCAGCATTTT

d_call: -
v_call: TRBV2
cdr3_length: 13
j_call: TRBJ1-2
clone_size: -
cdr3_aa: CASSLMRVDGYTF
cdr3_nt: TGTGCCAGCAGCCTCATGAGGGTAGATGGCTACACCTTC

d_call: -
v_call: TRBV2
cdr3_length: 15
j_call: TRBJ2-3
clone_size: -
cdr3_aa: CASSPPAQGTDTQYF
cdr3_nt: TGTGCCAGCAGTCCTCCGGCCCAGGGCACAGATACGCAGTATTTT

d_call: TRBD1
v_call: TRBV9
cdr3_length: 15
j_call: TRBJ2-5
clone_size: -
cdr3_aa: CASSVMETGIETQYF
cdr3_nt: TGTGCCAGCAGCGTAATGGAGACAGGGATAGAGACCCAGTACTTC

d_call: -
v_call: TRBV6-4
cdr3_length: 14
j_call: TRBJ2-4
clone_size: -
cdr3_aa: CASSDSGRGGEKYF
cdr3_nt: TGTGCCAGCAGTGACTCTGGGAGGGGGGGGGAAAAGTACTTC

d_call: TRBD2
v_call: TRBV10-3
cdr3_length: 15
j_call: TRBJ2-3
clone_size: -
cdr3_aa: CAISETSGGEDTQYF
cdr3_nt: TGTGCCATCAGCGAGACTAGCGGGGGGGAAGATACGCAGTATTTT

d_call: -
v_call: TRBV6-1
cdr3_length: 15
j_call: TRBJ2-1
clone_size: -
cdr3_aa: CASSEEGARYNEQFF
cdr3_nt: TGTGCCAGCAGTGAAGAGGGAGCCCGCTACAATGAGCAGTTCTTC

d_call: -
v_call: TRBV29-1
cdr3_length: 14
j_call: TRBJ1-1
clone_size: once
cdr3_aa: CSAQTNAVSSEAFF
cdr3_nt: TGCAGCGCCCAGACAAATGCCGTGTCGAGCGAAGCTTTCTTT

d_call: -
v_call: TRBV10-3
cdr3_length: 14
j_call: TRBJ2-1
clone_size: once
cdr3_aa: CAISGGGAVNEQFF
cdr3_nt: TGTGCCATCAGTGGGGGCGGGGCGGTGAATGAGCAGTTCTTC